Following are 27 T cell receptor beta chains from one sample sequenced in a study of OX40 agonist ivuxolimab in advanced cancers. Using immunoSEQ multiplex PCR, the repertoire was profiled, and TCRdb retains in-frame clones only, with some absent. The repertoire consists of fewer than 85,000 clones, with 80% to 90% occurring once and the leading ten covering around 0.75%. The sequencing used CD4+ or CD8+ T cells sorted from blood, collected in a trial of the OX40 agonist ivuxolimab. These receptors came from an adult with an advanced solid tumor such as melanoma, head and neck, liver or kidney cancer.

The rearrangement uses TRBV5-1 and TRBJ2-1; D possibly corresponds to TRBD2 (6 bases). The V end lost 1 base, the J end lost 8 bases, and 13 bases lay between the germline ends. Germline CDR1 reads SGHRS; CDR2 reads YFSETQ. CDR3 length: 14 amino acids. Here the CDR3 DNA reads TGCGCCAGCAGCTTGTTGGACACGGGAGATGAGCAGTTCTTC. It encodes CASSLLDTGDEQFF.

The V call is TRBV7-2, the J call TRBJ1-2; D perhaps matches TRBD1 (5 bases). The CDR3 sequence is 15 residues long. Germline-derived CDR1 and CDR2 are SGHTA and FQGNSA. V was pared by 1 base and J by 5 bases, with 14 bases between. CDR3 amino acids: CASSLERQGLYGYTF. The CDR3 coding sequence is TGTGCCAGCAGCTTAGAGCGGCAGGGACTTTATGGCTACACCTTC.

This chain joins TRBV18 and TRBJ2-7; D gene ambiguous. Germline V CDR1 and CDR2: KGHSH, LQKENI. This CDR3 contains 14 residues. V was trimmed by 2 bases and J by 1 base, leaving 9 bases between them. The CDR3 nucleotides read TGTGCCAGCTCACCAATGATAAGGTCCTACGAGCAGTACTTC. Translation: CASSPMIRSYEQYF. Complete variable domain (other parts from reference TRBV18 and TRBJ2-7): NAGVMQNPRHLVRRRGQEARLRCSPMKGHSHVYWYRQLPEEGLKFMVYLQKENIIDESGMPKERFSAEFPKEGPSILRIQQVVRGDSAAYFCASSPMIRSYEQYFGPGTRLTVT.

The chain has TRBV30 and TRBJ2-2; no firm D call. Between the trimmed V and J ends, which lost 0 bases and 0 bases, there was a span of 8 bases. Germline V gene lookup returns CDR1 GTSNPN and CDR2 SVGIG (reference sequence). CDR3 size: 15 residues. The CDR3 DNA is TGTGCCTGGAGTGTCCAGATCGCGAACACCGGGGAGCTGTTTTTT. It yields the protein CAWSVQIANTGELFF.

The rearrangement joins TRBV5-1 to TRBJ2-3; 9 bases are shared with TRBD2. Germline values: CDR1 SGHRS, CDR2 YFSETQ. The CDR3 loop spans 17 amino acids. Germline trimming cut 0 bases from V and 0 bases from J; bases unmatched to any gene: 5. As DNA, the CDR3 is TGCGCCAGCAGCTTGGCCCGAACTAGCGGGAGCACAGATACGCAGTATTTT. It encodes CASSLARTSGSTDTQYF.

The chain recombines TRBV6-5 with TRBJ1-1; D ambiguous. The CDR3 is 13 amino acids. V lost 5 bases to trimming and J lost 0 bases, with 7 bases between them. Per the germline V gene, CDR1 is MNHEY and CDR2 is SVGAGI. Here the CDR3 DNA reads TGTGCCAGCAGTCCTTATATGAACACTGAAGCTTTCTTT. Its protein product is CASSPYMNTEAFF.

The chain combines TRBV11-3 with TRBJ2-7, with D possibly matching TRBD2 (7 bases). There are 12 residues in the CDR3. Germline CDR1 is SGHNT and CDR2 is YENEEA. V shed 5 bases and J shed 5 bases, with 10 bases lying between them. This CDR3 is CASSRGAHEQYF. As DNA, the CDR3 is TGTGCCAGCAGCCGGGGGGCCCACGAGCAGTACTTC. The whole variable domain, filled in from reference TRBV11-3 and TRBJ2-7, reads EAGVVQSPRYKIIEKKQPVAFWCNPISGHNTLYWYLQNLGQGPELLIRYENEEAVDDSQLPKDRFSAERLKGVDSTLKIQPAELGDSAVYLCASSRGAHEQYFGPGTRLTVT.

V usage is TRBV29-1 and J usage is TRBJ2-5; 13 bases line up with TRBD2. The V segment lost 7 bases and the J segment 3 bases; nucleotides outside the gene matches: 2. The CDR3 extends over 13 amino acids. The germline gives CDR1 SQVTM, CDR2 ANQGSEA. The CDR3 nucleotides read TGCAGCGATGGACTAGCGGGGGAAGAGACCCAGTACTTC. This codes for CSDGLAGEETQYF.

V is TRBV29-1 and J is TRBJ1-2; D is uncertain. The CDR3 length is 12 residues. Germline CDR1 SQVTM, CDR2 ANQGSEA. Trimming shortened V by 4 bases and J by 7 bases, and 13 bases separated the two germline ends. Written as DNA, the CDR3 is TGCAGCGTTGTCCCCGGATGGGGTGGCTACACCTTC. Its translation is CSVVPGWGGYTF.

V gene TRBV7-2 combines with J gene TRBJ2-7, with 7 bases lining up with TRBD2. This CDR3 has 14 amino acids. The V gene end was trimmed by 0 bases and the J gene end by 3 bases; junction bases not matched to a gene: 2. CDR1 SGHTA and CDR2 FQGNSA come from the germline V gene. The CDR3: CASSLAGLLYEQYF. The CDR3 region has the DNA TGTGCCAGCAGCTTAGCGGGACTACTCTACGAGCAGTACTTC. Based on the CDR3 plus reference TRBV7-2 and TRBJ2-7, the full variable domain is GAGVSQSPSNKVTEKGKDVELRCDPISGHTALYWYRQSLGQGLEFLIYFQGNSAPDKSGLPSDRFSAERTGGSVSTLTIQRTQQEDSAVYLCASSLAGLLYEQYFGPGTRLTVT.

J is TRBJ1-4 and V is TRBV28; tentative D call: TRBD1 (6 bases). Germline V gives CDR1 MDHEN, CDR2 SYDVKM. This CDR3 is built from 16 residues. V was shortened by 7 bases and J by 5 bases, with 20 bases between the two germline ends. CDR3 sequence reads: CASKVGGGLRNEKLFF. The CDR3 coding sequence is TGTGCCAGCAAAGTCGGTGGGGGCCTAAGGAATGAAAAACTGTTTTTT.

This rearrangement joins TRBV28 to TRBJ2-5, with 8 bases fitting TRBD2. V was clipped by 3 bases and J by 5 bases; unmatched bases: 11. The CDR3 covers 16 residues. Germline V CDR1 and CDR2: MDHEN, SYDVKM. CDR3 nucleotides: TGTGCCAGCAGTTTTGACGGGAGGGCCAACAGGGAGACCCAGTACTTC. It codes for CASSFDGRANRETQYF.

The J gene is TRBJ1-6, the V gene TRBV27; D is possibly TRBD1 (5 bases). The ends were cut back, 3 bases at V and 2 bases at J, with 14 bases in the middle. The CDR3 runs 17 residues. Per the germline V gene, CDR1 is MNHEY and CDR2 is SMNVEV (reference sequence). The CDR3 spells CASSLLGREAYNSPLHF. The CDR3 nucleotides read TGTGCCAGCAGTTTGTTGGGCAGGGAGGCCTATAATTCACCCCTCCACTTT.

V is TRBV12-5 and J is TRBJ2-3; D is uncertain. The CDR3 has 15 amino acids. Germline values: CDR1 LGHNT, CDR2 FRNRAP. V was clipped by 5 bases and J by 2 bases, with 14 bases between them. The CDR3 loop reads CASGAFGGYTDTQYF. The DNA of the CDR3 is TGTGCTAGTGGTGCCTTCGGCGGTTACACAGATACGCAGTATTTT.

The V and J genes are TRBV4-1 and TRBJ1-3, with 7 nucleotides matching TRBD1. J was trimmed by 8 bases and V by 0 bases; bases with no gene match: 19. CDR1 is MGHRA, CDR2 YSYEKL, per germline. The CDR3 spans 19 residues. CDR3 bases: TGCGCCAGCAGCCAAGAACCGCAGGGGGTGTCCAGCTCTCGAGACACCATATATTTT. Translating gives CASSQEPQGVSSSRDTIYF.

The V gene is TRBV6-5, the J gene TRBJ1-1; D is unclear. This CDR3 is 12 amino acids long. In germline, CDR1 is MNHEY, CDR2 SVGAGI. The V gene lost 5 bases and the J gene lost 10 bases, with 14 bases spanning the gap. CDR3 sequence: CASSESTPVAFF. The CDR3 DNA reads TGTGCCAGCAGTGAATCAACCCCGGTAGCTTTCTTT.

V gene TRBV7-2 combines with J gene TRBJ2-1, with 9 bases matching TRBD1. V dropped 5 bases and J dropped 4; count of bases not matched to a gene: 9. CDR1 is SGHTA and CDR2 is FQGNSA in the germline V gene. The CDR3 is 16 residues long. The CDR3 here is CASSTLDRGSYNEQFF. The CDR3 nucleotides are TGTGCCAGCAGCACCCTCGACAGGGGGTCGTACAATGAGCAGTTCTTC. Combining the CDR3 with reference TRBV7-2 and TRBJ2-1 gives the whole variable domain GAGVSQSPSNKVTEKGKDVELRCDPISGHTALYWYRQSLGQGLEFLIYFQGNSAPDKSGLPSDRFSAERTGGSVSTLTIQRTQQEDSAVYLCASSTLDRGSYNEQFFGPGTRLTVL.

The rearrangement links TRBV7-8 to TRBJ1-5, with D possibly TRBD1 on 6 matching bases. The CDR3 consists of 17 residues. CDR1 is SGHVS, CDR2 FQNEAQ, per germline. V lost 5 bases and J lost 1, with 18 bases in between. In DNA form, the CDR3 reads TGTGCCAGCAGCCCCCATAGGGGGGGCTCAAGCAATCAGCCCCAGCATTTT. It encodes CASSPHRGGSSNQPQHF.

V gene TRBV28 combines with J gene TRBJ1-5, with 12 bases aligning to TRBD1. CDR3 length equals 17 residues. With 8 bases clipped from V and 2 bases from J, the junction kept 10 bases outside the gene matches. Germline-derived CDR1 and CDR2 are MDHEN and SYDVKM. For the CDR3, the DNA is TGTGCCAGCTCGCGGGACAGGGGGCTTCGTGGCAATCAGCCCCAGCATTTT. It encodes CASSRDRGLRGNQPQHF.

The V call is TRBV7-8, the J call TRBJ2-1, with 9 bases lining up with TRBD2. The trim removed 5 bases at V and 6 bases at J, leaving 8 bases unmatched. CDR1 and CDR2 (germline): SGHVS, FQNEAQ. The CDR3 covers 15 residues. The CDR3 spells CASSLRLAGPNEQFF. Here the CDR3 DNA reads TGTGCCAGCAGCCTCAGGCTAGCGGGACCCAATGAGCAGTTCTTC.

The genes are TRBV25-1 and TRBJ2-7, with D maybe TRBD2 (6 bases). The ends were cut back, 8 bases at V and 3 bases at J, with 17 bases in the middle. The germline V gene has CDR1 MGHDK and CDR2 SYGVNS. This CDR3 has 14 residues. The CDR3 loop is CASSGLPSNYEQYF. The CDR3 region has the DNA TGTGCCAGCTCGGGACTCCCCTCGAACTACGAGCAGTACTTC.

This rearrangement joins TRBV9 to TRBJ2-3; 7 bases align to TRBD2. This CDR3 contains 14 residues. The germline gives CDR1 SGDLS, CDR2 YYNGEE. After removal of 6 bases from V and 4 bases from J, the junction contained 8 bases not matched to a gene. In DNA form, the CDR3 reads TGTGCCAGCAACCTAGGAGGGAGGGCAGATACGCAGTATTTT. Amino acids: CASNLGGRADTQYF. Supplemented by reference TRBV9 and TRBJ2-3, the full variable domain reads DSGVTQTPKHLITATGQRVTLRCSPRSGDLSVYWYQQSLDQGLQFLIQYYNGEERAKGNILERFSAQQFPDLHSELNLSSLELGDSALYFCASNLGGRADTQYFGPGTRLTVL.

There are a few counts of this clone. This chain joins TRBV7-8 and TRBJ1-1, with D hard to call. This CDR3 comprises 14 residues. V shed 5 bases and J shed 2 bases, with 12 bases lying between them. CDR1 is SGHVS, CDR2 FQNEAQ, per germline. The CDR3, as DNA: TGTGCCAGCAGCCCACGCAAGCGAAACACTGAAGCTTTCTTT. This gives the protein CASSPRKRNTEAFF.

The chain uses TRBV5-1 and TRBJ2-1; 9 positions match TRBD2. Trimming cost V 4 bases and J 0 bases; bases outside gene matches: 14. The CDR3 is 19 residues long. The germline V gene has CDR1 SGHRS and CDR2 YFSETQ. The CDR3 DNA reads TGCGCCAGCAGCGGGGGAGCTCTAGCGGGAACCGTCTCCTACAATGAGCAGTTCTTC. It yields the protein CASSGGALAGTVSYNEQFF.

This clone was observed a handful of times. The V gene is TRBV7-8, the J gene TRBJ2-7, with a tentative D call TRBD1 (5 bases). Germline V gene data show CDR1 as SGHVS and CDR2 as FQNEAQ. This CDR3 is 14 amino acids long. V gave up 5 bases and J gave up 7 bases, with 18 bases separating them. The CDR3 protein is CASSRTRQGGEQYF. The CDR3 coding sequence is TGTGCCAGCAGCCGAACTCGGCAGGGTGGTGAGCAGTACTTC.

This rearrangement joins TRBV5-1 to TRBJ2-7; D unresolved. Between the trimmed V and J ends, which lost 0 bases and 6 bases, there was a span of 10 bases. The CDR3 has 13 amino acids. Germline V gene sequence: CDR1 SGHRS, CDR2 YFSETQ. CDR3 amino acids: CASSLAGPFEQYF. The CDR3 region has the DNA TGCGCCAGCAGCTTGGCCGGACCCTTCGAGCAGTACTTC.

The rearrangement uses TRBV19 and TRBJ1-5; 7 nucleotides align to TRBD1. The CDR3 spans 15 residues. CDR1 is LNHDA and CDR2 is SQIVND in the germline V gene (reference sequence). V was pared by 7 bases and J by 3 bases, with 9 bases of the junction left unmatched. CDR3 nucleotide sequence: TGTGCCAGTACTTTCGGGACAGAAGTCAATCAGCCCCAGCATTTT. Encoded protein: CASTFGTEVNQPQHF.